These T cell receptor beta chains were read from a single sample in a study of blood T cell repertoires in COVID-19. The repertoire was sequenced with immunoSEQ multiplex PCR; TCRdb's copy has only in-frame clones and lacks some. The table records some 250,000 clones, approximately 83% of them present only once. Material for sequencing was peripheral blood. The receptor source for this set is a woman in her twenties or thirties who had recovered from COVID-19. Both conserved end residues are trimmed from each CDR3.

TRBJ1-2 TRBV30 AWSEADRGGYGYT
TRBJ1-2 TRBV6-1 ASSETRDYGYT
TRBJ1-1 TRBV6-2/TRBV6-3 ASSYKAVSGDTEAF
TRBJ1-5 TRBV18 ASSPSGDQPQH
TRBJ1-1 TRBV5-1 ASSGQGARTEAF
TRBJ1-1 TRBV5-1 ASSRNDVAVTEAF
TRBJ2-3 TRBV9 ASSGSGLATIDTQY
TRBJ2-3 TRBV13 ASSLGARGPDTQY
TRBJ2-3 TRBV3-1/TRBV3-2 ASSPGVADTDTQY
TRBJ2-1 TRBV9 ASSVASGGAYAFNEQF
TRBJ2-2 TRBV7-9 ASSPYTGELF
TRBJ2-1 TRBV9 ASSVGLAGGWVEQF
TRBJ1-1 TRBV5-1 ASSSQGAWNTEAF
TRBJ1-2 TRBV10-3 AISVDRVDYGYT
TRBJ1-1 TRBV5-1 ASSRDAGMNTEAF
TRBJ1-2 TRBV30 AWSIGDRIYGYT
TRBJ2-3 TRBV7-9 ASSLEGADTQY
TRBJ2-1 TRBV5-1 ASSLSLDSYNEQF
TRBJ2-7 TRBV10-1 ASSESQRGRGGEQY
TRBJ2-5 TRBV2 ASNRDRGETQY
TRBJ2-1 TRBV18 ASSPGPGGQYEQF
TRBJ1-5 TRBV19 ASMFFGTSSRHSNQPQH
TRBJ2-5 TRBV5-1 ASKLAGFETQY
TRBJ2-1 TRBV30 AWSVGGEQF
TRBJ2-2 TRBV9 ASSGGLGELF
TRBJ1-2 TRBV25-1 ASSEYYRSQGNGYT
TRBJ1-1 TRBV19 ASTLREGTEAF
TRBJ2-7 TRBV9 ASSSTTGTYEQY
TRBJ2-7 TRBV3-1/TRBV3-2 ASSQDLGLAGAYEQY
TRBJ2-3 TRBV9 ASSPTTGVDTQY
TRBJ2-2 TRBV5-5 ASSLEGAGELF
TRBJ2-1 TRBV15 ATTDRARGLGNEQF
TRBJ2-1 TRBV5-5 ASSFLFEQF
TRBJ2-1 TRBV11-3 ASSLQTGNEQF
TRBJ2-1 TRBV5-1 ASSLADSNEQF
TRBJ1-2 TRBV6-1 ASSESGYLYGYT
TRBJ2-2 TRBV19 ASFRGSSGELF
TRBJ1-5 TRBV12-5 ASGLWTEYSNQPQH
TRBJ2-3 TRBV5-1 ASTLIAAGVTDTQY
TRBJ2-7 TRBV10-3 ATWTGGVYEQY
TRBJ1-3 TRBV4-1 ASSQPLRGSGSGNTIY
TRBJ2-2 TRBV3-1/TRBV3-2 ASSGQLNTGELF
TRBJ2-3 TRBV5-4 ASSRGGPPDTQY
TRBJ2-7 TRBV21-1 ASSSPGLAEGLEQY
TRBJ2-2 TRBV9 ASSVWGQGTGELF
TRBJ1-3 TRBV12-3/TRBV12-4 ASSQGNTIY
TRBJ2-7 TRBV18 ASSRGQGSNYEQY
TRBJ2-5 TRBV7-6 ASSLVGGQEETQY
TRBJ1-5 TRBV5-1 ASSPGVDQPQH
TRBJ2-5 TRBV20-1 SASLVAGPQETQY
TRBJ1-6 TRBV5-1 ARGGGQMSSYNSPLH
TRBJ2-5 TRBV9 ASSPYPGDREETQY